This T cell receptor beta chain was obtained from a study of human T cells and chemical hapten exposure. Points from the study as a whole: Counts of TCRs above 1 in 1000 frequency stayed unchanged with DPC sensitization.

This clonotype was counted many times. Its target is unknown. Per the original data handling: TCR counts had a median of approximately 87,000 per sample and spanned roughly 23,224 to 690,600. TCRdb independently ran MiXCR on the RACE reads; one entry per CDR3 protein. TCRdb, not the authors, supplied the V and J calls. The sample comprises about 49,000 distinct CDR3 sequences, 9% to 9.5% of which are singletons, and roughly 4.4% rests with the top ten. Sample time point: patch test 1, 2 weeks after DPC sensitization. Treatment: therapeutic diphenylcyclopropenone sensitization with weekly scalp DPC. Sample donors consisted of patients with alopecia, aged 18 to 70 years, who were suitable for DPC. Germline values: CDR1 SGHTA, CDR2 FQGNSA. The V gene lost 2 bases and the J gene lost 1 base, with 5 bases spanning the gap. The CDR3 spans 13 residues.

V gene TRBV7-2 combines with J gene TRBJ1-1, with unresolved D. The sample consisted of whole blood, taken in connection with sensitization to the hapten diphenylcyclopropenone (DPC). This sequence originates from a woman in her forties or fifties with alopecia areata. Some clones in this sample may be carry-over from other donors' samples. CDR3 amino acids: CASSLMGNTEAFF. The CDR3 nucleotides are TGTGCCAGCAGCTTAATGGGGAACACTGAAGCTTTCTTT.